What follows is one TCR beta chain and its context. This entry belongs to a study of T cell changes during pregnancy in multiple sclerosis. Produced via immunoSEQ multiplex PCR; TCRdb's table is partial and in-frame only. There are about 41,000 clones in the sample; 70% to 90% occur only once, and approximately 0.61% lies in the top ten. This CDR3 has 15 amino acids. CDR1 is SGHNT and CDR2 is YENEEA in the germline V gene. The junction had 11 bases not matched to a gene; V was cut back by 5 bases and J by 6 bases. This sequence joins TRBV11-3 and TRBJ2-7, with TRBD2 matching over 9 bases. This specimen was CD4+ T cells from peripheral blood mononuclear cells, taken in the first trimester of pregnancy. The TCR sequence derives from a female donor with multiple sclerosis, enrolled in a pregnancy study. The CDR3 DNA follows: TGTGCCAGCAGCAACCTCGGGGCGGGAGGGGTCGAGCAGTACTTC. It specifies CASSNLGAGGVEQYF. The whole variable domain, filled in from reference TRBV11-3 and TRBJ2-7, reads EAGVVQSPRYKIIEKKQPVAFWCNPISGHNTLYWYLQNLGQGPELLIRYENEEAVDDSQLPKDRFSAERLKGVDSTLKIQPAELGDSAVYLCASSNLGAGGVEQYFGPGTRLTVT.